This T cell receptor beta chain was identified in a study of blood T cell repertoires in COVID-19. The CDR3 runs 12 residues. V shed 3 bases and J shed 4 bases, with 6 bases lying between them. Clinical histories supplied by participants themselves formed the basis of cohort assignment. Remarks on this clone: Within the sample, other DNA sequences also encode this same CDR3.

Per the original data handling: Reference gene primer amplification gave estimated nucleated cell counts. The method was immunoSEQ multiplex PCR; TCRdb's version includes in-frame clones alone and lacks a portion of them. The V and J calls and clone size were taken over from that table, and D and trimming were inferred from the DNA. The sample consists of approximately 400,000 clones, roughly 86% of them appearing once. This receptor was taken from a man under 40 who had recovered from COVID-19. The chain carries TRBV12-3 or TRBV12-4 and TRBJ2-5; D uncertain. The source material was PBMCs or T cells enriched from blood (not recorded which). CDR3 residues: CASSFPGETQYF. CDR3 nucleotides: TGTGCCAGCAGTTTTCCCGGAGAGACCCAGTACTTC.